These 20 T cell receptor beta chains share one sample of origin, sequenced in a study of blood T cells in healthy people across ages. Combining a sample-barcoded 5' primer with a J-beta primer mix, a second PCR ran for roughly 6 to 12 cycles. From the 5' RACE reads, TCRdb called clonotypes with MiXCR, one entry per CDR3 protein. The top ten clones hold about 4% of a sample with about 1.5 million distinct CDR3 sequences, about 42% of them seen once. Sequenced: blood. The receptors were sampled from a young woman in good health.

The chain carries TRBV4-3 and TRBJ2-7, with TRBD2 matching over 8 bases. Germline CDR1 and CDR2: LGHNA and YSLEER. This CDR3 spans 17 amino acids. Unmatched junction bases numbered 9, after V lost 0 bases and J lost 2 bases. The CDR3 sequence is CASSQDMTNGRAYEQYF. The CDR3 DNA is TGCGCCAGCAGCCAAGATATGACTAACGGGAGGGCCTACGAGCAGTACTTC.

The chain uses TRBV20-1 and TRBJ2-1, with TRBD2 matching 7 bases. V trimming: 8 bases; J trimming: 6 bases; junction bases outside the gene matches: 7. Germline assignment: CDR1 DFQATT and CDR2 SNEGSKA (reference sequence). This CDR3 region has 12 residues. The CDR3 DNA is TGCAGTAGGACTAGTAGTTCCAATGAGCAGTTCTTC. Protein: CSRTSSSNEQFF.

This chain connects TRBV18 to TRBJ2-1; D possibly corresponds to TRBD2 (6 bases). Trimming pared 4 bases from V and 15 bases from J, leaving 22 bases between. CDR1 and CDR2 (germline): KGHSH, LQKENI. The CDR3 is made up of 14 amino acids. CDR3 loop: CASSLEQRVGKPFF. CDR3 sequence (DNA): TGTGCCAGCTCACTGGAACAGCGGGTCGGCAAGCCGTTCTTC.

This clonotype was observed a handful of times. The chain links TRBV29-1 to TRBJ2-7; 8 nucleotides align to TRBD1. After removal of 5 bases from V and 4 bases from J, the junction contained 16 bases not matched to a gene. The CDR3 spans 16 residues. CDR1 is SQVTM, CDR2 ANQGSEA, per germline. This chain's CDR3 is CSVSGQGLSTRYEQYF. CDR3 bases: TGCAGCGTTTCTGGACAGGGATTAAGTACCCGATACGAGCAGTACTTC.

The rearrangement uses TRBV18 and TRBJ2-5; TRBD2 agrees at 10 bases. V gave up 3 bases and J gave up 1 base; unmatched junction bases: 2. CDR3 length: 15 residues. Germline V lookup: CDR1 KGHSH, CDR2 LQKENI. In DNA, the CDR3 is TGTGCCAGCTCACCGTCTAGCGGGGGCCAAGAGACCCAGTACTTC. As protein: CASSPSSGGQETQYF.

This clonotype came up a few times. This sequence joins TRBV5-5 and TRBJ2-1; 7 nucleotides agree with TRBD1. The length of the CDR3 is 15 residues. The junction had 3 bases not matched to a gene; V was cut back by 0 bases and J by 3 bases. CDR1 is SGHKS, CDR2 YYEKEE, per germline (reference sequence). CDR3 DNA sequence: TGTGCCAGCAGCTTGGGCAGGGGGAACTACAATGAGCAGTTCTTC. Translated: CASSLGRGNYNEQFF.

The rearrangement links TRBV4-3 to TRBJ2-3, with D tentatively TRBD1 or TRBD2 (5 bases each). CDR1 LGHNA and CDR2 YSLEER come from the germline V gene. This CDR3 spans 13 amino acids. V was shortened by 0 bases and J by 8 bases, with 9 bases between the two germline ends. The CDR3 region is CASSQERGVTQYF. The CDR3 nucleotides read TGCGCCAGCAGCCAAGAAAGGGGAGTTACGCAGTATTTT.

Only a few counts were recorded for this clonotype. CDR3 nucleotides: TGTGCCAGCAGTTTAACGATCCAAGAGACCCAGTACTTC. Protein: CASSLTIQETQYF. The rearrangement uses TRBV7-2 and TRBJ2-5; D not certain. V was shortened by 6 bases and J by 1 base, with 9 bases between the two germline ends. CDR1 and CDR2 (germline): SGHTA, FQGNSA. The CDR3 consists of 13 residues.

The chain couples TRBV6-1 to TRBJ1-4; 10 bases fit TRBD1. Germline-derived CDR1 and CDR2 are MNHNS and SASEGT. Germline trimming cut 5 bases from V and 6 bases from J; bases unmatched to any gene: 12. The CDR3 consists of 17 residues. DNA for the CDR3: TGTGCCAGCAGTAGAGACAGGGGGCTGCTAAGAGATGAAAAACTGTTTTTT. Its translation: CASSRDRGLLRDEKLFF.

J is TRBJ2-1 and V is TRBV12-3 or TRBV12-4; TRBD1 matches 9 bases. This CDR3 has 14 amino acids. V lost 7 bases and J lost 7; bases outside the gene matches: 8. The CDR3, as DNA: TGTGCCAGCAAAGTGGGGACAGGGTGGAATGAGCAGTTCTTC. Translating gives CASKVGTGWNEQFF.

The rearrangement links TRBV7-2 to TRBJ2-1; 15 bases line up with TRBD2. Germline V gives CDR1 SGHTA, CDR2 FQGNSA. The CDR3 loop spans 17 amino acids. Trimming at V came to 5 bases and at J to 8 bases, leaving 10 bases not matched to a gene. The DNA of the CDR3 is TGTGCCAGCAGCCCAGGCGGGGGACTAGCGGGGGGCTATGAGCAGTTCTTC. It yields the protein CASSPGGGLAGGYEQFF. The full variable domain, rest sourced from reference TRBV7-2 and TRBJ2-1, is GAGVSQSPSNKVTEKGKDVELRCDPISGHTALYWYRQSLGQGLEFLIYFQGNSAPDKSGLPSDRFSAERTGGSVSTLTIQRTQQEDSAVYLCASSPGGGLAGGYEQFFGPGTRLTVL.

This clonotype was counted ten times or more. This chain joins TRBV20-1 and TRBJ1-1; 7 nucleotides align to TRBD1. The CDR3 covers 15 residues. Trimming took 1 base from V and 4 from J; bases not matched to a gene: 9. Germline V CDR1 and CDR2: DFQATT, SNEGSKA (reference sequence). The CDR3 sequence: CSARVPGRGFTEAFF. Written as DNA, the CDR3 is TGCAGTGCTAGAGTTCCTGGCAGGGGGTTCACTGAAGCTTTCTTT.

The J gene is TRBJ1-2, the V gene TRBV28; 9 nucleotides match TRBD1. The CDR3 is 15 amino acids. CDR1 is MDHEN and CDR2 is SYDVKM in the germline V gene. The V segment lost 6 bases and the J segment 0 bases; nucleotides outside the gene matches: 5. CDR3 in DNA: TGTGCCAGCAGGGGGACAGGGCTTACTAACTATGGCTACACCTTC. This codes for CASRGTGLTNYGYTF.

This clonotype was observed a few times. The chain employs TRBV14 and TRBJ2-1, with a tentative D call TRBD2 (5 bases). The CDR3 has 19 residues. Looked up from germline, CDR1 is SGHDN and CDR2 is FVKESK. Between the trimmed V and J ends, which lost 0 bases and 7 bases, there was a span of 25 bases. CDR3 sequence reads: CASSQEGAVRLGGLNEQFF. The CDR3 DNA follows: TGTGCCAGCAGCCAAGAGGGTGCAGTCAGGCTAGGAGGCCTGAATGAGCAGTTCTTC.

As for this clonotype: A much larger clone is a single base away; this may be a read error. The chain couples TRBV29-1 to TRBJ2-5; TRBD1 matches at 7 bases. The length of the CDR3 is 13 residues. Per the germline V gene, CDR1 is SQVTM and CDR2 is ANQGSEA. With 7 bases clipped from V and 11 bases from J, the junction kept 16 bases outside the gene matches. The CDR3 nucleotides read TGCAGCGGTACAGGACAGGTCCGCAATGAGCAGTACTTC. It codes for CSGTGQVRNEQYF.

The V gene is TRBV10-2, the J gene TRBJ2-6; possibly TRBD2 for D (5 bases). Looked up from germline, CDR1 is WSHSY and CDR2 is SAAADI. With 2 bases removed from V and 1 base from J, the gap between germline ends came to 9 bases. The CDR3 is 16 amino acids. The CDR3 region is CASSEERLSGANVLTF. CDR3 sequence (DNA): TGCGCCAGCAGTGAGGAGCGGTTGTCTGGGGCCAACGTCCTGACTTTC.

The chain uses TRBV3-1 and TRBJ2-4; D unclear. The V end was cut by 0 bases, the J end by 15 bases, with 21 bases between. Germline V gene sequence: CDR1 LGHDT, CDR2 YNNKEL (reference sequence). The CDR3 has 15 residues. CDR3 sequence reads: CASSQEVLRQETRYF. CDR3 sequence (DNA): TGTGCCAGCAGCCAAGAAGTCTTGCGACAAGAGACCCGGTACTTC.

The CDR3 here is CASGGETTYEQYF. For the CDR3, the DNA is TGTGCCAGCGGGGGGGAGACCACCTACGAGCAGTACTTC. J is TRBJ2-7 and V is TRBV12-3 or TRBV12-4; 7 positions match TRBD2. The CDR3 contains 13 residues. Trimming removed 8 bases from V and 2 bases from J; junction bases left unmatched: 6.

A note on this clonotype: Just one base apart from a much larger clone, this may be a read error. The CDR3 DNA reads as TGTGCCAGCAGCCAACTACCTCGGACAGACGGGGACTCCTACGAGCAGTACTTC. Translated: CASSQLPRTDGDSYEQYF. V is TRBV4-2 and J is TRBJ2-7, with TRBD1 as a possible D gene (6 bases). The CDR3 is 18 amino acids. Trimming pared 2 bases from V and 0 bases from J, leaving 20 bases between. CDR1 is LGHNA, CDR2 YNFKEQ, per germline.

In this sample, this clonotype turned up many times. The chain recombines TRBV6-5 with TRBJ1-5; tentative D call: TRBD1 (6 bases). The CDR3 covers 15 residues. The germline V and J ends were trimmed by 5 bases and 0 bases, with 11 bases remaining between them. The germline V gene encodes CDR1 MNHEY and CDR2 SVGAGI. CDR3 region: CASSARDNSNQPQHF. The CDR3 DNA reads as TGTGCCAGCAGTGCCCGGGACAATAGCAATCAGCCCCAGCATTTT.